This entry concerns a single TCR beta chain. Its target is not known. The sample originates from a study of T cell repertoires in cytomegalovirus infection. Study-level background: Matching HLA type and CMV infection were both indicated by public TCR beta signatures.

Overall study findings and caveats: CMV-specific TCR beta clonotypes restricted by HLA-C dominated the ex vivo response.

One entry per CDR3 protein results from TCRdb running MiXCR on the reads. The repertoire holds approximately 320,000 distinct CDR3 sequences, with 9.5% as singletons. Sequenced input: PBMCs. The receptor's source is a human donor in good health (CMV status not recorded). Some clones in this sample may be carry-over from other donors' samples.

CDR3 in amino acids: CASSWFKDSYGYTF. Here the CDR3 DNA reads TGTGCCAGCAGCTGGTTTAAAGACAGCTATGGCTACACCTTC. The genes are TRBV7-2 and TRBJ1-2, with D maybe TRBD1 (5 bases). Trimming took 4 bases from V and 4 from J, leaving 13 bases between them. The CDR3 has 14 amino acids. Germline CDR1 is SGHTA and CDR2 is FQGNSA.